This T cell receptor (beta chain) is drawn from a study of technical replicates of blood from a handful of donors. Assay used: immunoSEQ multiplex PCR; TCRdb lists only in-frame clones, some missing. The sample contains 65,000 to 90,000 clones, around 90% of which appear only once. CDR1 is SEHNR and CDR2 is FQNEAQ in the germline V gene (reference sequence). Trimming at V came to 0 bases and at J to 5 bases, leaving 9 bases not matched to a gene. This CDR3 comprises 17 residues. The count of this clone is one. The TCR originated in a human donor in good health. Sequences were obtained from T cells isolated from PBMCs. V is TRBV7-9 and J is TRBJ2-1, with 8 bases lining up with TRBD2. In nucleotides, the CDR3 is TGTGCCAGCAGCTTAGCGCGGGGGCGGGAGGAACACAATGAGCAGTTCTTC. It encodes CASSLARGREEHNEQFF.